This T cell receptor (beta chain) was captured in a study of cytomegalovirus exposure and HLA in healthy donors. Points from the study as a whole: The authors listed over 150 TCR beta chains as cytomegalovirus-associated.

Trimming shortened V by 6 bases and J by 4 bases, and 16 bases separated the two germline ends. From germline, CDR1 is SNHLY and CDR2 FYNNEI. This CDR3 is 15 amino acids long. The donors were part of the validation cohort, which consisted of under 150 subjects and was separate from the first cohort of about 650 subjects. TCRdb's copy holds only in-frame clones and misses some; the assay was immunoSEQ multiplex PCR. The table lists around 120,000 clones, roughly nine tenths of them singletons. With regard to this clone: What it recognizes is unknown.

This chain uses TRBV2 with TRBJ2-1; maybe TRBD1 (5 bases). The source material was PBMCs. The origin of this receptor is a man between 18 and 35 years old in good health and CMV-seropositive. The CDR3 loop reads CASSQAGNSYNEQFF. The CDR3 region has the DNA TGTGCCAGCAGCCAAGCAGGGAATTCGTACAATGAGCAGTTCTTC.